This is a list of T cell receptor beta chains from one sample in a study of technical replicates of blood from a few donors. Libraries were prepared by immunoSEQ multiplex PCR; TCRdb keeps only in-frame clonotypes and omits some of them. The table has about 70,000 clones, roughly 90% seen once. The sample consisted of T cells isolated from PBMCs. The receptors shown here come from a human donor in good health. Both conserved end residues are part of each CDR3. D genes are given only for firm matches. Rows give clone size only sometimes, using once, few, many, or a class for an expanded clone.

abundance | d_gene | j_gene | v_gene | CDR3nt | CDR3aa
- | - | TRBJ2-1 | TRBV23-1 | TGCGCCAGCCTTAGGGGCTCCTACAATGAGCAGTTCTTC | CASLRGSYNEQFF
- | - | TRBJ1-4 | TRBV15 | TGTGCCACCAGCATACGGGTTGCAACTAATGAAAAACTGTTTTTT | CATSIRVATNEKLFF
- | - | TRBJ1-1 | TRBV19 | TGTGCCAGTAGTATAGATCTTGTCTTAGGAGAGGAGAACACTGAAGCTTTCTTT | CASSIDLVLGEENTEAFF
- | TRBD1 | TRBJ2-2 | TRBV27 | TGTGCCAGCAGTTTTGGACAGGGGAACACCGGGGAGCTGTTTTTT | CASSFGQGNTGELFF
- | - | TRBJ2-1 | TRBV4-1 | TGCGCCAGCAGCCAAGATGGAGCGGGCAATGAGCAGTTCTTC | CASSQDGAGNEQFF
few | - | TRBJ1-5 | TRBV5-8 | TGTGCCAGCAGCTCAGGGAGGTGGGTGAATCAGCCCCAGCATTTT | CASSSGRWVNQPQHF
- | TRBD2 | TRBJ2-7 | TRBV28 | TGTGCCAGCAGTTTGGGGGGGTTGGCCTACGAGCAGTACTTC | CASSLGGLAYEQYF
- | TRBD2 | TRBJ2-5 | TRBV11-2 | TGTGCCAGCAGCCAGAACTTAGCGGGAGGAATTGAGACCCAGTACTTC | CASSQNLAGGIETQYF
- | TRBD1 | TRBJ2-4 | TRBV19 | TGTGCCAGTAGTACGTACCGGGACAGCTCCTTGGGCAAAAACATTCAGTACTTC | CASSTYRDSSLGKNIQYF
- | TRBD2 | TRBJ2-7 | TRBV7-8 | TGTGCCAGCAGCTCCGGGACTAGCGGTTTATCCTACGAGCAGTACTTC | CASSSGTSGLSYEQYF
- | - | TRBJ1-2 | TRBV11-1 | TGTGCCAGCAGCCCTGACAGCCGATATGGCTACACCTTC | CASSPDSRYGYTF
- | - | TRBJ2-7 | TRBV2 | TGTGCCAGCAGCGAAACAGAATTACCCTACGAGCAGTACTTC | CASSETELPYEQYF
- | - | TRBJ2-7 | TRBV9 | TGTGCCAGCAGCCCAGGAAACGAGCAGTACTTC | CASSPGNEQYF
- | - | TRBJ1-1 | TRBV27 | TGTGCCAGCAGTTTGGGCAGGCCGAGCACTGAAGCTTTCTTT | CASSLGRPSTEAFF
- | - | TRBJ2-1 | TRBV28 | TGTGCCAGCAGTTTACCTAAACACCAAAAACTAGGTCCCAATGAGCAGTTCTTC | CASSLPKHQKLGPNEQFF
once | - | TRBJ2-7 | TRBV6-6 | TGTGCCAGCAGCCAAAGCGGGTCCTACGAGCAGTACTTC | CASSQSGSYEQYF
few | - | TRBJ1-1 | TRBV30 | TGTGCCTGGAGGTGGAGGTATGAAGCTTTCTTT | CAWRWRYEAFF
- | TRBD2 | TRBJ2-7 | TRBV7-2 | TGTGCCAGCAGCCTCCAACTAGCGGGAGGCCACGAGCAGTACTTC | CASSLQLAGGHEQYF
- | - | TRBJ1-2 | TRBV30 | TGTGCCTGGAGTGTTGGCGGGGGGCTCATCTATGGCTACACCTTC | CAWSVGGGLIYGYTF
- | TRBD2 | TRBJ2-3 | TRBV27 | TGTGCCAGCAGTGGCTCGCCGGGACTAGCGGGAATCAGTGCTACAGATACGCAGTATTTT | CASSGSPGLAGISATDTQYF